This is a list of T cell receptor beta chains from one sample in a study of shared clonotypes between healthy human individuals. Assay: immunoSEQ multiplex PCR; the TCRdb copy retains only in-frame clones and omits some. The data hold around 500,000 clones, with around 79% observed a single time. Material: PBMCs. These TCRs come from a woman aged 40 to 50 in good health. Some clones in this sample may be carry-over from other donors' samples. The CDR3 runs from the conserved cysteine through the conserved F or W. Fields, in order: CDR3 protein, J gene, V gene.

CDR3aa: CATRANTGELFF; j_gene: TRBJ2-2; v_gene: TRBV2
CDR3aa: CASTGVRDSADEQFF; j_gene: TRBJ2-1; v_gene: TRBV10-1
CDR3aa: CASSAGSGSYEQYF; j_gene: TRBJ2-7; v_gene: TRBV2
CDR3aa: CASSPSPPNEQYF; j_gene: TRBJ2-7; v_gene: TRBV7-2
CDR3aa: CAVEAPTGFNSPLHF; j_gene: TRBJ1-6; v_gene: TRBV30
CDR3aa: CASARGRDTQYF; j_gene: TRBJ2-3; v_gene: TRBV27
CDR3aa: CASSPGQAGEKLFF; j_gene: TRBJ1-4; v_gene: TRBV18
CDR3aa: CAWGYSGANVLTF; j_gene: TRBJ2-6; v_gene: TRBV30
CDR3aa: CASRGDRYSYEQYF; j_gene: TRBJ2-7; v_gene: TRBV6-1
CDR3aa: CASSSRAGSNTGELFF; j_gene: TRBJ2-2; v_gene: TRBV28
CDR3aa: CASSLGRGRARTDTQYF; j_gene: TRBJ2-3; v_gene: TRBV28
CDR3aa: CAGSLASANQPQHF; j_gene: TRBJ1-5; v_gene: TRBV7-9
CDR3aa: CASNPSLRGREGDTQYF; j_gene: TRBJ2-3; v_gene: TRBV21-1
CDR3aa: CASSEPGQGRNEQYF; j_gene: TRBJ2-7; v_gene: TRBV10-1
CDR3aa: CASSKTGVSFHEAFF; j_gene: TRBJ1-1; v_gene: TRBV21-1
CDR3aa: CASSFRDRDTDTQYF; j_gene: TRBJ2-3; v_gene: TRBV28
CDR3aa: CASSRYSGGNYGYTF; j_gene: TRBJ1-2; v_gene: TRBV27
CDR3aa: CATRDNSYEQYF; j_gene: TRBJ2-7; v_gene: TRBV19
CDR3aa: CASSPPGSYEQYF; j_gene: .; v_gene: TRBV7-9
CDR3aa: CATSAGLATGEQFF; j_gene: TRBJ2-1; v_gene: TRBV15
CDR3aa: CSVRDDAYGGYTF; j_gene: TRBJ1-2; v_gene: TRBV29-1
CDR3aa: CASSLRDRTNEKLFF; j_gene: TRBJ1-4; v_gene: TRBV27
CDR3aa: CATYRGYTEAFF; j_gene: TRBJ1-1; v_gene: TRBV19
CDR3aa: CASSSGSYNEQFF; j_gene: TRBJ2-1; v_gene: TRBV5-1